These 10 T cell receptor beta chains were sequenced from one sample in a study of T cell responses to AZD1222 COVID-19 vaccine. The assay was immunoSEQ multiplex PCR, and TCRdb's table has in-frame clones only and misses some. The data show over 120,000 clones, about 93% seen once. The material was peripheral blood, obtained on day 0 of AZD1222 vaccination. These receptor sequences come from an adult in good health.

This clone is a singleton in its sample. CDR3 protein: CASSPRSETQYF. The CDR3 nucleotides read TGTGCCAGCAGCCCGCGTTCAGAGACCCAGTACTTC. V and J are TRBV5-4 and TRBJ2-5; D is unclear. Trimming took off 4 bases at V and 4 bases at J, with 8 bases between the two ends. Germline CDR1 and CDR2: SGHNT and YYREEE (reference sequence). The CDR3 loop spans 12 amino acids.

The chain links TRBV7-2 to TRBJ2-7, with D possibly matching TRBD2 (5 bases). V lost 2 bases and J 3 bases, leaving 11 bases between the germline ends. The CDR3 has 14 residues. Germline V gene data show CDR1 as SGHTA and CDR2 as FQGNSA. CDR3 sequence (DNA): TGTGCCAGCAGCTTATCCCGGAGGAACTACGAGCAGTACTTC. Residues: CASSLSRRNYEQYF.

The CDR3 region is CAIGSEPYGYTF. The CDR3 DNA sequence: TGTGCCATCGGATCTGAGCCGTATGGCTACACCTTC. J is TRBJ1-2 and V is TRBV10-3; D is uncertain. The V and J ends lost 8 bases and 5 bases respectively, with 12 bases between them. CDR3 length: 12 residues. Germline CDR1 ENHRY, CDR2 SYGVKD.

V is TRBV24-1 and J is TRBJ2-3; 10 bases line up with TRBD2. CDR1 KGHDR and CDR2 SFDVKD come from the germline V gene. The V segment lost 2 bases and the J segment 4 bases; nucleotides outside the gene matches: 5. The CDR3 is 16 residues long. CDR3 bases: TGTGCCACCAGTGATTCTAGCGGGAGTAGACCAGATACGCAGTATTTT. The encoded protein is CATSDSSGSRPDTQYF.

The chain combines TRBV15 with TRBJ1-4, with 11 positions matching TRBD1. This CDR3 contains 16 residues. With V trimmed by 8 bases and J by 4 bases, 9 bases remained unmatched. CDR1 LNHNV and CDR2 YYDKDF come from the germline V gene (reference sequence). The CDR3 sequence is CATRTGGLSINEKLFF. CDR3 in DNA: TGTGCCACCCGGACAGGGGGCCTCTCGATTAATGAAAAACTGTTTTTT.

The V gene is TRBV27, the J gene TRBJ2-7; D may be TRBD2 (6 bases). Trimming removed 6 bases from V and 0 bases from J, with 15 bases in between. CDR1 MNHEY and CDR2 SMNVEV come from the germline V gene (reference sequence). This CDR3 contains 15 residues. This chain's CDR3 is CASSPPGAGSYEQYF. CDR3 sequence (DNA): TGTGCCAGCAGCCCCCCCGGAGCGGGCTCCTACGAGCAGTACTTC.

V usage is TRBV28 and J usage is TRBJ2-3, with D possibly being TRBD2 (5 bases). The germline V and J ends were trimmed by 3 bases and 0 bases, with 13 bases remaining between them. The CDR3 has 16 residues. The V gene's germline CDR1 is MDHEN and CDR2 SYDVKM. DNA for the CDR3: TGTGCCAGCAGTTTCTTAGCCCGGACTAGCACAGATACGCAGTATTTT. Translating gives CASSFLARTSTDTQYF.

The gene calls are TRBV29-1 and TRBJ2-7; 12 positions match TRBD2. The V and J ends lost 7 bases and 4 bases, in that order; junction bases with no gene match: 14. The CDR3 contains 16 residues. Germline V lookup: CDR1 SQVTM, CDR2 ANQGSEA. DNA of the CDR3: TGCAGCGCCTCGGTTCTAGCGGGAGGGGGGGAGTACGAGCAGTACTTC. Its protein product is CSASVLAGGGEYEQYF.

This clone was observed a single time. CDR3 protein: CASSLSRREGLPYEQYF. The CDR3, as DNA: TGTGCCAGCAGTTTATCGAGGCGGGAGGGCCTTCCCTACGAGCAGTACTTC. This chain connects TRBV27 to TRBJ2-7; 9 bases map to TRBD2. Germline V lookup: CDR1 MNHEY, CDR2 SMNVEV (reference sequence). This CDR3 spans 17 amino acids. Losses at the gene ends were 0 bases for V and 2 bases for J; bases not matched to a gene: 8.

The CDR3 protein is CASSQDSANRKEQYF. CDR3 DNA sequence: TGCGCCAGCAGCCAAGATAGTGCCAATCGGAAAGAGCAGTACTTC. The chain carries TRBV4-1 and TRBJ2-7, with unresolved D. Trimming stripped 0 bases from V and 7 bases from J, with 16 bases between. There are 15 residues in the CDR3. The V gene's germline CDR1 is MGHRA and CDR2 YSYEKL.